This T cell receptor beta chain originates from a study of cytomegalovirus exposure and HLA in healthy donors. Turning to the study itself: The 95 to 150 validation repertoires used the same platform as the 550 to 750 first-cohort repertoires, a later analysis reported. Broader study findings: Investigators reported 150 to 200 TCR beta chains as tied to cytomegalovirus.

This clone was seen more than once but under ten times. Its antigen is unknown. V lost 2 bases to trimming and J lost 12 bases, with 12 bases between them. Germline V CDR1 and CDR2: SGHRS, YFSETQ. The CDR3 is 12 residues long. This table comes from immunoSEQ multiplex PCR, and its TCRdb copy is limited to in-frame clones, with some not included. The sample lists 200,000 to 250,000 clones; 90% to 95% were seen once. Sequenced: PBMCs. The chain is built from TRBV5-1 and TRBJ1-3; D remains unclear. The source is a woman aged 18-29 years in good health and CMV-seronegative. CDR3 sequence reads: CASSFDRTGIYF. CDR3 DNA: TGCGCCAGCAGCTTCGATCGGACTGGCATATATTTT.